Shown below are 25 T cell receptor beta chains from a single sample sequenced in a study of lymphopenia after photon versus proton radiotherapy. The data were produced by immunoSEQ multiplex PCR, yet TCRdb's version contains in-frame clones alone and is incomplete. Of about 26,000 clones in the sample, about 85% were seen once. The sequences come from peripheral blood, collected from a patient treated with photon-based radiotherapy. These receptors were collected from a young man with gastric cancer.

The CDR3 protein is CASSPNSGVNQPQHF. The CDR3 coding sequence is TGTGCCAGCAGCCCGAATTCCGGGGTCAATCAGCCCCAGCATTTT. The gene calls are TRBV9 and TRBJ1-5, with unresolved D. Per germline, CDR1 SGDLS and CDR2 YYNGEE. The ends were cut back, 4 bases at V and 3 bases at J, with 14 bases in the middle. The CDR3 length is 15 residues.

As DNA, the CDR3 is TGTGCCAGCAGCCAAGAAGGAGGATGGGGCGGGAGGGCCACCGGGGAGCTGTTTTTT. It translates to CASSQEGGWGGRATGELFF. V is TRBV4-2 and J is TRBJ2-2; 9 nucleotides line up with TRBD2. The germline V gene has CDR1 LGHNA and CDR2 YNFKEQ. V lost 0 bases to trimming and J lost 4 bases; unmatched junction nucleotides: 12. CDR3 length: 19 amino acids.

The J gene is TRBJ1-1, the V gene TRBV6-6; D perhaps matches TRBD1 (5 bases). From germline, CDR1 is MNHNY and CDR2 SVGAGI (reference sequence). V dropped 3 bases and J dropped 3 bases, with 8 bases sitting between them. The CDR3 has 13 residues. The CDR3 sequence: CASSYETDTEAFF. The CDR3 coding sequence is TGTGCCAGCAGTTATGAGACAGACACTGAAGCTTTCTTT.

This chain uses TRBV2 with TRBJ2-3, with 9 positions matching TRBD2. V was pared by 6 bases and J by 4 bases, with 8 bases of the junction left unmatched. CDR1 is SNHLY and CDR2 is FYNNEI in the germline V gene. The CDR3 runs 15 residues. The chain's CDR3 is CASRESGRNSDTQYF. CDR3 nucleotide sequence: TGTGCCAGCAGGGAAAGCGGGAGGAACTCAGATACGCAGTATTTT.

V usage is TRBV12-5 and J usage is TRBJ1-4, with TRBD1 identical over 7 bases. Germline V CDR1 and CDR2: LGHNT, FRNRAP. The CDR3 has 13 amino acids. Trimming at V came to 6 bases and at J to 12 bases, leaving 10 bases not matched to a gene. The CDR3: CASGATGYLELFF. CDR3 in DNA: TGTGCTAGTGGAGCGACAGGGTACCTGGAACTGTTTTTT.

This clone was seen a handful of times. This chain uses TRBV5-6 with TRBJ1-6, with TRBD1 identical over 9 bases. The CDR3 runs to 16 residues. The trim removed 1 base at V and 8 bases at J, leaving 7 bases unmatched. CDR1 and CDR2 (germline): SGHDT, YYEEEE. In DNA form, the CDR3 reads TGTGCCAGCAGCTTGCTGGGACAGGGAGTGGATTCACCCCTCCACTTT. Amino acids: CASSLLGQGVDSPLHF.

This clone is a singleton in its sample. The gene calls are TRBV25-1 and TRBJ2-7; 8 bases align to TRBD2. Trimming removed 4 bases from V and 2 bases from J; junction bases left unmatched: 10. Per the germline V gene, CDR1 is MGHDK and CDR2 is SYGVNS. This CDR3 is 16 amino acids long. In DNA, the CDR3 is TGTGCCAGCAGTGCTCCCGGTAGCGGGGACCCCTACGAGCAGTACTTC. Translation: CASSAPGSGDPYEQYF.

J is TRBJ2-5 and V is TRBV7-9, with 9 nucleotides matching TRBD1. Germline CDR1 reads SEHNR; CDR2 reads FQNEAQ (reference sequence). The CDR3 consists of 18 residues. J lost 5 bases, V lost 5 bases, and 18 bases had no gene match. The CDR3 coding sequence is TGTGCCAGCAGCCTGGGGGGAACTGGGACAGGGATATTGGAGACCCAGTACTTC. It yields the protein CASSLGGTGTGILETQYF.

This clone was found once. The chain carries TRBV19 and TRBJ2-3; a possible D gene is TRBD1 (5 bases). Trimming removed 9 bases from V and 2 bases from J, with 12 bases in between. The germline CDR1 and CDR2 sequences are LNHDA and SQIVND (reference sequence). The CDR3 runs 13 residues. The CDR3 sequence is CASSGHYTDTQYF. The CDR3 DNA is TGTGCCAGCTCAGGGCACTACACAGATACGCAGTATTTT.

This rearrangement joins TRBV5-1 to TRBJ1-1; the match to TRBD1 covers 8 bases. Trimming at V came to 4 bases and at J to 0 bases, leaving 5 bases not matched to a gene. CDR1 and CDR2 from the germline V gene are SGHRS and YFSETQ. CDR3 size: 15 residues. DNA of the CDR3: TGCGCCAGCAGCCCGAGGACAGGGATGAACACTGAAGCTTTCTTT. Protein sequence: CASSPRTGMNTEAFF.

This chain links TRBV6-4 with TRBJ1-4, with 7 bases that match TRBD1. Germline loops: CDR1 MRHNA, CDR2 SNTAGT. The CDR3 consists of 13 residues. Losses at the gene ends were 8 bases for V and 4 bases for J; bases not matched to a gene: 4. The CDR3 spells CASPGGGNEKLFF. The CDR3 bases are TGTGCCAGCCCAGGGGGGGGTAATGAAAAACTGTTTTTT.

This rearrangement joins TRBV21-1 to TRBJ2-3; the table's TRBD1 call for D was not verified on the DNA. TRBV21-1 is an annotated pseudogene. The CDR3 covers 15 residues. The CDR3 sequence: CASSPQGTYTDTQYF. CDR3 nucleotide sequence: TGTGCCAGCAGCCCACAGGGGACATACACAGATACGCAGTATTTT.

The V and J genes are TRBV7-3 and TRBJ2-2; 9 nucleotides line up with TRBD2. Germline CDR1 reads SGHTA; CDR2 reads FQGTGA. Losses at the gene ends were 4 bases for V and 7 bases for J; bases not matched to a gene: 13. This CDR3 spans 17 amino acids. CDR3 loop: CASSSDRASGEGGELFF. In nucleotides, the CDR3 is TGTGCCAGCAGCTCCGATCGGGCTAGCGGGGAGGGCGGGGAGCTGTTTTTT. Full variable domain (rest looked up from reference TRBV7-3 and TRBJ2-2): GAGVSQTPSNKVTEKGKYVELRCDPISGHTALYWYRQSLGQGPEFLIYFQGTGAADDSGLPNDRFFAVRPEGSVSTLKIQRTERGDSAVYLCASSSDRASGEGGELFFGEGSRLTVL.

This chain links TRBV27 with TRBJ1-5; 10 bases are a match to TRBD1. The germline V gene has CDR1 MNHEY and CDR2 SMNVEV (reference sequence). V lost 10 bases, J lost 3 bases, and 6 bases stayed unmatched. There are 14 residues in the CDR3. CDR3 nucleotide sequence: TGTGCCACCCGACAGGGGGCCCCCAATCAGCCCCAGCATTTT. Protein product: CATRQGAPNQPQHF.

The chain couples TRBV7-2 to TRBJ2-1, with D maybe TRBD1 (5 bases). The CDR3 runs 14 residues. The germline V gene encodes CDR1 SGHTA and CDR2 FQGNSA. The V end was cut by 7 bases, the J end by 3 bases, with 13 bases between. The CDR3: CASTPQGDYNEQFF. Here the CDR3 DNA reads TGTGCCAGCACCCCGCAAGGGGACTACAATGAGCAGTTCTTC.

This clone was counted a single time. J is TRBJ2-2 and V is TRBV6-5, with D possibly being TRBD2 (6 bases). The CDR3 is 14 amino acids. Trimming cost V 4 bases and J 4 bases, with 10 bases left between them. Germline V lookup: CDR1 MNHEY, CDR2 SVGAGI. This CDR3 reads CASSSRDSTGELFF. The CDR3 coding sequence is TGTGCCAGCAGTTCCCGGGACTCCACCGGGGAGCTGTTTTTT.

This clone came up once. The chain carries TRBV9 and TRBJ1-1; D unclear. CDR3 length equals 13 residues. V was pared by 3 bases and J by 4 bases, with 10 bases between. Germline assignment: CDR1 SGDLS and CDR2 YYNGEE. The CDR3: CASSASLSTEAFF. CDR3 nucleotide sequence: TGTGCCAGCAGCGCGAGTTTGAGCACTGAAGCTTTCTTT.

The chain employs TRBV11-2 and TRBJ2-5; 8 bases are shared with TRBD2. Germline CDR1 reads SGHAT; CDR2 reads FQNNGV. V shed 1 base, J shed 4 bases, and the junction held 2 bases outside the gene matches. This CDR3 is built from 14 residues. CDR3 loop: CASSLATSGETQYF. CDR3 bases: TGTGCCAGCAGCTTAGCAACTAGCGGAGAGACCCAGTACTTC.

In its sample, this clone was seen a few times. The gene calls are TRBV19 and TRBJ1-2; TRBD1 agrees at 7 bases. J was trimmed by 1 base and V by 5 bases; bases with no gene match: 4. CDR3 length: 14 amino acids. From germline, CDR1 is LNHDA and CDR2 SQIVND (reference sequence). The chain's CDR3 is CASSLQGNNYGYTF. CDR3 sequence (DNA): TGTGCCAGTAGTTTACAGGGGAATAACTATGGCTACACCTTC.

Here the CDR3 reads CASRMNSGANVLTF. CDR3 in DNA: TGTGCCAGTAGGATGAACTCTGGGGCCAACGTCCTGACTTTC. The chain combines TRBV19 with TRBJ2-6, with D hard to call. Germline V gene sequence: CDR1 LNHDA, CDR2 SQIVND (reference sequence). V was clipped by 6 bases and J by 0 bases, with 6 bases between them. The CDR3 spans 14 residues.

In this sample, this clone turned up a few times. The chain links TRBV4-2 to TRBJ2-3; tentative D call: TRBD2 (6 bases). Looked up from germline, CDR1 is LGHNA and CDR2 is YNFKEQ. V was cut by 1 base and J by 1 base, with 15 bases left in between. The CDR3 loop spans 17 amino acids. The CDR3: CASSQVLTGEGTDTQYF. The DNA for the CDR3 is TGTGCCAGCAGCCAAGTCCTTACGGGGGAAGGCACAGATACGCAGTATTTT.

CDR3 DNA sequence: TGCGCCAGCAGCTTAAGACAGGATGACTATGGCTACACCTTC. Protein sequence: CASSLRQDDYGYTF. V usage is TRBV5-1 and J usage is TRBJ1-2; D perhaps matches TRBD1 (6 bases). The V end was cut by 2 bases, the J end by 3 bases, with 11 bases between. The CDR3 is made up of 14 amino acids. In germline, CDR1 is SGHRS, CDR2 YFSETQ. Filled out from reference TRBV5-1 and TRBJ1-2, the complete variable domain reads KAGVTQTPRYLIKTRGQQVTLSCSPISGHRSVSWYQQTPGQGLQFLFEYFSETQRNKGNFPGRFSGRQFSNSRSEMNVSTLELGDSALYLCASSLRQDDYGYTFGSGTRLTVV.

The chain is built from TRBV6-5 and TRBJ2-1, with 12 bases that match TRBD1. Per germline, CDR1 MNHEY and CDR2 SVGAGI. The CDR3 covers 15 residues. The ends lost 6 bases at V and 9 bases at J; junction bases unmatched: 9. CDR3 DNA sequence: TGTGCCAGCAGCCGTACGGGACAGGGGGCAATTGAGCAGTTCTTC. Its protein product is CASSRTGQGAIEQFF.

CDR3 nucleotide sequence: TGTGCCAGCAGCGCCGGACAGGGGGTTTCACCCCTCCACTTT. Its protein product is CASSAGQGVSPLHF. This chain connects TRBV5-4 to TRBJ1-6; 10 bases match TRBD1. Per the germline V gene, CDR1 is SGHNT and CDR2 is YYREEE (reference sequence). The CDR3 has 14 residues. V shed 4 bases, J shed 9 bases, and the junction held 4 bases outside the gene matches. Full variable domain (outside the CDR3, taken from reference TRBV5-4 and TRBJ1-6): ETGVTQSPTHLIKTRGQQVTLRCSSQSGHNTVSWYQQALGQGPQFIFQYYREEENGRGNFPPRFSGLQFPNYSSELNVNALELDDSALYLCASSAGQGVSPLHFGNGTRLTVT.

The chain has TRBV7-2 and TRBJ1-5, with D possibly TRBD1 on 5 matching bases. Germline assignment: CDR1 SGHTA and CDR2 FQGNSA. CDR3 length equals 14 residues. The ends were cut back, 4 bases at V and 8 bases at J, with 15 bases in the middle. The CDR3 loop is CASSWAGGSKPQHF. In DNA, the CDR3 is TGTGCCAGCAGCTGGGCGGGGGGTAGCAAGCCCCAGCATTTT. Full variable domain (rest looked up from reference TRBV7-2 and TRBJ1-5): GAGVSQSPSNKVTEKGKDVELRCDPISGHTALYWYRQSLGQGLEFLIYFQGNSAPDKSGLPSDRFSAERTGGSVSTLTIQRTQQEDSAVYLCASSWAGGSKPQHFGDGTRLSIL.